Listed below are T cell receptor beta chains from one sample, sequenced in a study of CD8 T cells in ankylosing spondylitis. Each CDR3 protein is one row after TCRdb ran MiXCR on the 5' RACE reads. The profile covers under 250,000 distinct CDR3 sequences, with more than 5.5% appearing a single time and 13% to 15% taken by the ten largest. Sequenced sample: blood, either unsorted or a sorted T cell fraction (not recorded which). The receptors derive from a male donor with ankylosing spondylitis. Both conserved end residues are part of each CDR3.

>TRBJ2-1|TRBV24-1
CATSLGWNEQFF
>TRBJ1-2|TRBV4-1
CASSQDRRSFNYGYTF
>TRBJ2-7|TRBV4-3
CASSQSLDRKNTYEQYF
>TRBJ2-3|TRBV2
CASSEGTNDFTDTQYF
>TRBJ1-2|TRBV29-1
CSVEEVGFVGYTF
>TRBJ2-5|TRBV7-9
CASSLRPGETQYF
>TRBJ2-1|TRBV12-3/TRBV12-4
CASRGIYNEQFF
>TRBJ1-1|TRBV7-2
CASSPFRQDNTEAFF
>TRBJ2-1|TRBV6-2/TRBV6-3
CASRMGSEQFF
>TRBJ1-1|TRBV25-1
CASSDYAGTGRTEAFF
>TRBJ2-7|TRBV27
CASSLLGGRYEQYF
>TRBJ2-1|TRBV29-1
CSVEDRGTYNEQFF
>TRBJ2-7|TRBV12-3/TRBV12-4
CASSLGGSPPANYEQYF
>TRBJ2-1|TRBV27
CASRLASSYNEQFF
>TRBJ1-2|TRBV7-9
CASSTEAAYGYTF
>TRBJ1-1|TRBV3-1
CASSLISGQTTEAFF
>TRBJ1-5|TRBV12-3/TRBV12-4
CASSWEGSNQPQHF
>TRBJ2-7|TRBV27
CASSDRAGYEQYF
>TRBJ1-1|TRBV27
CASRKGAVNTEAFF
>TRBJ2-7|TRBV20-1
CSATGYTSYEQYF